This passage covers 14 T cell receptor beta chains from one sample sequenced in a study of blood T cell repertoires in COVID-19. Only in-frame clones appear in the TCRdb table, and some are missing; sequencing was by immunoSEQ multiplex PCR. Of around 72,000 clones in the sample, approximately 92% are singletons; the top ten hold around 13%. Sequencing was carried out using peripheral blood. These receptors were obtained from a human donor with active COVID-19. The donor label of this sample is uncertain.

The chain carries TRBV20-1 and TRBJ2-1; possibly TRBD1 for D (7 bases). V was pared by 3 bases and J by 8 bases, with 20 bases between. This CDR3 has 15 residues. Germline CDR1 DFQATT, CDR2 SNEGSKA (reference sequence). The chain's CDR3 is CSASLGGGALDEQFF. CDR3 DNA: TGCAGTGCTAGTCTTGGAGGGGGCGCGCTCGATGAGCAGTTCTTC.

This clone showed up just once. The J gene is TRBJ1-4, the V gene TRBV5-4; 10 bases line up with TRBD1. J was trimmed by 6 bases and V by 4 bases; bases with no gene match: 12. Germline CDR1 is SGHNT and CDR2 is YYREEE (reference sequence). This CDR3 contains 17 residues. CDR3 nucleotides: TGTGCCAGCAGCGCCGGTCACGCCGGGACAGGGGATGAAAAACTGTTTTTT. It translates to CASSAGHAGTGDEKLFF.

This chain uses TRBV6-2 or TRBV6-3 with TRBJ1-5; 11 bases agree with TRBD1. V lost 2 bases to trimming and J lost 5 bases; unmatched junction nucleotides: 5. The length of the CDR3 is 16 residues. CDR1 and CDR2 from the germline V gene are MNHEY and SVGEGT. CDR3 residues: CASSYGTGGFHQPQHF. In DNA, the CDR3 is TGTGCCAGCAGTTACGGGACAGGGGGTTTTCATCAGCCCCAGCATTTT.

This chain joins TRBV7-2 and TRBJ1-2; maybe TRBD1 (6 bases). The CDR3 covers 13 residues. The V end lost 1 base, the J end lost 8 bases, and 11 bases lay between the germline ends. Germline V gene sequence: CDR1 SGHTA, CDR2 FQGNSA. CDR3 coding DNA: TGTGCCAGCAGCTTAGACAGGGTGAGGGGCTACACCTTC. It encodes CASSLDRVRGYTF.

This chain uses TRBV24-1 with TRBJ2-3, with TRBD2 identical over 8 bases. The V segment lost 4 bases and the J segment 5 bases; nucleotides outside the gene matches: 13. The germline V gene has CDR1 KGHDR and CDR2 SFDVKD. This CDR3 is 17 amino acids long. This chain's CDR3 is CATSELSSGSTLDTQYF. The CDR3 nucleotides read TGTGCCACCAGTGAACTTAGCAGCGGGAGCACCTTAGATACGCAGTATTTT.

The chain has TRBV5-4 and TRBJ1-1; possibly TRBD1 for D (5 bases). CDR1 and CDR2 (germline): SGHNT, YYREEE (reference sequence). V was clipped by 1 base and J by 1 base, with 11 bases between them. The CDR3 loop spans 15 amino acids. CDR3: CASSLRAQGNTEAFF. As DNA, the CDR3 is TGTGCCAGCAGCTTGAGGGCGCAGGGGAACACTGAAGCTTTCTTT.

The V gene is TRBV27, the J gene TRBJ2-4; 10 positions match TRBD1. The CDR3 covers 15 residues. The germline V gene encodes CDR1 MNHEY and CDR2 SMNVEV (reference sequence). V was clipped by 5 bases and J by 4 bases; unmatched bases: 5. This CDR3 is CASSPSGQGKNIQYF. The CDR3 DNA reads TGTGCCAGCAGTCCCTCGGGACAGGGGAAAAACATTCAGTACTTC.

The chain combines TRBV3-1 (or the pseudogene TRBV3-2) with TRBJ2-7, with 11 bases lining up with TRBD2. CDR1 LGHDT and CDR2 YNNKEL come from the germline V gene (reference sequence). V trimming: 5 bases; J trimming: 2 bases; junction bases outside the gene matches: 8. The CDR3 consists of 16 residues. The CDR3 DNA reads TGTGCCAGCAGCGCCACGGCTAGCGGGGGGACCTACGAGCAGTACTTC. It yields the protein CASSATASGGTYEQYF.

The V call is TRBV7-9, the J call TRBJ2-1, with D possibly TRBD2 on 5 matching bases. The ends were cut back, 2 bases at V and 9 bases at J, with 14 bases in the middle. The germline CDR1 and CDR2 sequences are SEHNR and FQNEAQ (reference sequence). This CDR3 has 14 amino acids. Written as DNA, the CDR3 is TGTGCCAGCAGCTTACCACTAGGAGGCGGTGAGCAGTTCTTC. As protein: CASSLPLGGGEQFF.

The chain couples TRBV28 to TRBJ1-2; TRBD1 matches at 9 bases. Germline values: CDR1 MDHEN, CDR2 SYDVKM. V was pared by 3 bases and J by 5 bases, with 7 bases of the junction left unmatched. The CDR3 totals 15 residues. The CDR3 nucleotides are TGTGCCAGCAGTTTGGGACAGGGTGTGGGGTATGGCTACACCTTC. Amino acids: CASSLGQGVGYGYTF.

This sequence joins TRBV30 and TRBJ2-7; perhaps TRBD2 as D (6 bases). The CDR3 runs to 13 residues. The V and J ends lost 5 bases and 3 bases respectively, with 14 bases between them. CDR1 is GTSNPN, CDR2 SVGIG, per germline (reference sequence). The CDR3 here is CAWDRGGLYEQYF. DNA for the CDR3: TGTGCCTGGGATCGAGGAGGGCTCTACGAGCAGTACTTC. Using reference TRBV30 and TRBJ2-7 for the parts outside the CDR3, the full variable domain is SQTIHQWPATLVQPVGSPLSLECTVEGTSNPNLYWYRQAAGRGLQLLFYSVGIGQISSEVPQNLSASRPQDRQFILSSKKLLLSDSGFYLCAWDRGGLYEQYFGPGTRLTVT.

The rearrangement joins TRBV6-5 to TRBJ2-3; the D gene is possibly TRBD2 (6 bases). From germline, CDR1 is MNHEY and CDR2 SVGAGI. Trimming took off 1 base at V and 1 base at J, with 12 bases between the two ends. This CDR3 has 16 amino acids. This CDR3 reads CASSYFGGHGTDTQYF. The CDR3 nucleotides are TGTGCCAGCAGTTACTTTGGAGGGCACGGCACAGATACGCAGTATTTT.

V gene TRBV3-1 (or the pseudogene TRBV3-2) combines with J gene TRBJ2-7; D might be TRBD1 (7 bases). The CDR3 contains 16 residues. V was cut by 0 bases and J by 5 bases, with 17 bases left in between. Germline V lookup: CDR1 LGHDT, CDR2 YNNKEL (reference sequence). This CDR3 is CASSQERQGGWDEQYF. The CDR3 nucleotides read TGTGCCAGCAGCCAAGAACGACAGGGAGGATGGGACGAGCAGTACTTC.

The chain links TRBV2 to TRBJ2-1, with D maybe TRBD1 (6 bases). The CDR3 is made up of 16 amino acids. The V gene lost 3 bases and the J gene lost 1 base, with 13 bases spanning the gap. The germline V gene has CDR1 SNHLY and CDR2 FYNNEI. CDR3 bases: TGTGCCAGCAGTGAGCAAGGGGGAAGGTCCTACAATGAGCAGTTCTTC. It specifies CASSEQGGRSYNEQFF.